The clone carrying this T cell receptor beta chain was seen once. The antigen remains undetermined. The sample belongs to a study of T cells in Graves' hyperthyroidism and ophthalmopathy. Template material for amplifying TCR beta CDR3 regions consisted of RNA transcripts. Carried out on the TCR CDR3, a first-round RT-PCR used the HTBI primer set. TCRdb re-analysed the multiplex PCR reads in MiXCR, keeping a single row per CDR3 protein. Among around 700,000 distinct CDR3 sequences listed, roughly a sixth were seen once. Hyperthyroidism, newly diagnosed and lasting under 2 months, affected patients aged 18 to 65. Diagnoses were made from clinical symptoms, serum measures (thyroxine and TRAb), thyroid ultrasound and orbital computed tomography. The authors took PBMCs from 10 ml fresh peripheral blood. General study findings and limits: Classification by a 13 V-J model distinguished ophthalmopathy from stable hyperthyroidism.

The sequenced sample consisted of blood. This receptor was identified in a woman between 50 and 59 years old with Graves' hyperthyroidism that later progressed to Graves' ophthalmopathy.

CDR3 bases: TGCAGCGCCCGAGAGGGGGGCACCGGGGAGCTGTTTTTT. It encodes CSAREGGTGELFF. The V and J genes are TRBV29-1 and TRBJ2-2; the D call may be TRBD1 or TRBD2 (6 bases each). CDR1 and CDR2 from the germline V gene are SQVTM and ANQGSEA. The CDR3 contains 13 residues. V was cut by 7 bases and J by 4 bases, with 13 bases left in between.